This TCR beta chain is from a study of graft-versus-host responses after intestinal transplantation. On the study more broadly: Transplants were multivisceral, liver-intestinal, or isolated intestinal. The recipients all started with anti-thymocyte globulin induction and then took tacrolimus and steroids for two to four years. Whole-study results and caveats: Subjects displaying graft-donor T cell macrochimerism possessed elevated graft-versus-host to host-versus-graft clonal ratios inside allografts.

Marrow sampled after transplant originated from the posterior iliac crest or another site. Clones were sequenced by immunoSEQ multiplex PCR, and TCRdb holds only the in-frame ones, with some missing. The sample has around 9,900 clones; nearly 95% are singletons. As for this clone: The antigen is not known.

J was trimmed by 5 bases and V by 0 bases; bases with no gene match: 15. Germline lookup yields CDR1 SGHTA and CDR2 FQGTGA. This CDR3 comprises 18 residues. The sequence was obtained from a human patient who received an intestinal transplant, so some T cells may come from the graft donor. The chain is built from TRBV7-3 and TRBJ1-1, with TRBD1 identical over 7 bases. Sequences were derived from bone marrow, sampled about 520 days after intestinal transplantation. Here the CDR3 reads CASSLTSGSRQGGTEAFF. The CDR3 DNA sequence: TGTGCCAGCAGCTTAACGTCTGGAAGCCGACAGGGCGGGACTGAAGCTTTCTTT.